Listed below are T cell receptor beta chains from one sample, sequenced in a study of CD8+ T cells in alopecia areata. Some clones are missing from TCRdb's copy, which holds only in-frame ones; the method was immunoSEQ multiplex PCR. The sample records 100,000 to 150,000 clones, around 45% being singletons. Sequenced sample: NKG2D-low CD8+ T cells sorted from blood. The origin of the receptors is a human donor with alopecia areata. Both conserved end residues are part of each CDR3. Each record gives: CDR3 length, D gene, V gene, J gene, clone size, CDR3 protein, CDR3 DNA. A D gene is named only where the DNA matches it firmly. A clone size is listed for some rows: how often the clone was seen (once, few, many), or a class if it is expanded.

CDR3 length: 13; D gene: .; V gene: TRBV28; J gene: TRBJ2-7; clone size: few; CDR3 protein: CASSLGLAYEQYF; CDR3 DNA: TGTGCCAGCAGTTTAGGTCTGGCCTACGAGCAGTACTTC
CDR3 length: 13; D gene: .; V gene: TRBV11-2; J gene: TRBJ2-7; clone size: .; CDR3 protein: CASSLGSSYEQYF; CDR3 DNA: TGTGCCAGCAGCCTCGGGAGCTCCTACGAGCAGTACTTC
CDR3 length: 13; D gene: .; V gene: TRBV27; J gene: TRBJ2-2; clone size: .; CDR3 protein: CASSLRGPGELFF; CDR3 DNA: TGTGCCAGCAGTTTACGGGGCCCCGGGGAGCTGTTTTTT
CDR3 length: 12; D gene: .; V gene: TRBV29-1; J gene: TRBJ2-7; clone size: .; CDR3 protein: CSVGSWTYEQYF; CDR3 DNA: TGCAGCGTTGGGAGCTGGACCTACGAGCAGTACTTC
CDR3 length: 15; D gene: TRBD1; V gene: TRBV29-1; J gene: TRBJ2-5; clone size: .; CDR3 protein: CSVDGRQGFQETQYF; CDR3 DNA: TGCAGCGTTGATGGGAGACAGGGGTTCCAAGAGACCCAGTACTTC
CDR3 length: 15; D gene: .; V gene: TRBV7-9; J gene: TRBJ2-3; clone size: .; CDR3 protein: CASSSAGDGTDTQYF; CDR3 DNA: TGTGCCAGCAGCTCGGCTGGGGACGGAACAGATACGCAGTATTTT
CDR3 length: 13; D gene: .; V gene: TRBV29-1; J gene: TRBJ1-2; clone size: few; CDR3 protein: CSVEWAGAPGYTF; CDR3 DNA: TGCAGCGTTGAGTGGGCCGGAGCTCCCGGCTACACCTTC
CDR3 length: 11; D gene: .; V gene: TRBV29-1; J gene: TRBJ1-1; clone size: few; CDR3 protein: CSVYDSTEAFF; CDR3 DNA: TGCAGCGTCTACGACAGCACTGAAGCTTTCTTT
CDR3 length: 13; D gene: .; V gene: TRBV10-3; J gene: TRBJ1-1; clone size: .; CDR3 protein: CAIEDRGNTEAFF; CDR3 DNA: TGTGCCATCGAGGACAGAGGGAACACTGAAGCTTTCTTT
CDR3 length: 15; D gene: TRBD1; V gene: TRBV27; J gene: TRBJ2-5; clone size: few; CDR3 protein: CASSGPGQGAQTQYF; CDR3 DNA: TGTGCCAGCAGTGGACCGGGACAGGGGGCCCAGACCCAGTACTTC
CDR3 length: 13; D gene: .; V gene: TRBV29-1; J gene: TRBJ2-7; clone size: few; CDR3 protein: CSVLGGTGGEQYF; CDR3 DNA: TGCAGCGTCCTTGGAGGAACCGGTGGGGAGCAGTACTTC
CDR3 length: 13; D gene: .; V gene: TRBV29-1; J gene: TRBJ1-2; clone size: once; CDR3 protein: CSGKGMNNYGYTF; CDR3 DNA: TGCAGCGGCAAAGGCATGAACAACTATGGCTACACCTTC
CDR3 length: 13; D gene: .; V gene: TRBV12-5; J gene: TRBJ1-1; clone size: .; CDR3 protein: CASGLTGRPEAFF; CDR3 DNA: TGTGCTAGTGGTTTGACCGGGCGGCCTGAAGCTTTCTTT
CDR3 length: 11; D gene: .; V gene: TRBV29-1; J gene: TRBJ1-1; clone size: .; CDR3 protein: CSTTEYTEAFF; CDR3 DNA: TGCAGCACGACAGAGTACACTGAAGCTTTCTTT
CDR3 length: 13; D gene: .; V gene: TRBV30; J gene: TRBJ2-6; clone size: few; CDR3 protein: CAWMSFGANVLTF; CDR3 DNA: TGTGCCTGGATGTCATTTGGGGCCAACGTCCTGACTTTC
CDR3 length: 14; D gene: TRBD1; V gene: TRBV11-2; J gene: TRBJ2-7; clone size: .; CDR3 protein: CASSFPGQPYEQYF; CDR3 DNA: TGTGCCAGCAGCTTTCCGGGACAGCCTTACGAGCAGTACTTC
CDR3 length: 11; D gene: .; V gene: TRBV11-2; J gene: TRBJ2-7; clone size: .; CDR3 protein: CASSSSYEQYF; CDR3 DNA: TGTGCCAGCAGCTCATCCTACGAGCAGTACTTC
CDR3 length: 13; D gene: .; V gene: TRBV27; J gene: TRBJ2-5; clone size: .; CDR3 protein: CASRESGEETQYF; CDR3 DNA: TGTGCCAGCCGTGAGTCGGGGGAGGAGACCCAGTACTTC
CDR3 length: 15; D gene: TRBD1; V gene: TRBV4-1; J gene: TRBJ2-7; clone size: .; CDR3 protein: CASSLIGQGAYEQYF; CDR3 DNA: TGCGCCAGCAGCCTAATCGGACAGGGGGCCTACGAGCAGTACTTC
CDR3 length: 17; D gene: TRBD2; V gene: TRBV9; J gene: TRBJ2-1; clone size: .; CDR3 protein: CASSGTTSGRTNNEQFF; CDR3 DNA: TGTGCCAGCAGCGGGACGACTAGCGGGAGGACCAACAATGAGCAGTTCTTC
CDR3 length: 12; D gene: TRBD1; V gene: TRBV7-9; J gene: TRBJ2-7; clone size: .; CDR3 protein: CASSLDRRGEYF; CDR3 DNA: TGTGCCAGCAGCCTGGACAGGCGAGGGGAGTACTTC
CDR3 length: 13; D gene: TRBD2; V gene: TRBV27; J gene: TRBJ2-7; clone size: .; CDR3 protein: CASSWREDSEQYF; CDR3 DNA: TGTGCCAGCAGTTGGCGGGAGGACTCCGAGCAGTACTTC
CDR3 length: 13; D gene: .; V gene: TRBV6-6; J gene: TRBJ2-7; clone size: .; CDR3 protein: CASSPDPGYEQYF; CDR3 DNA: TGTGCCAGCAGTCCTGACCCGGGGTACGAGCAGTACTTC
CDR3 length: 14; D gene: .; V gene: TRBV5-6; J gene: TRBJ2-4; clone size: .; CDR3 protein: CASSWGSGRNIQYF; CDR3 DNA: TGTGCCAGCAGCTGGGGGAGTGGAAGAAACATTCAGTACTTC
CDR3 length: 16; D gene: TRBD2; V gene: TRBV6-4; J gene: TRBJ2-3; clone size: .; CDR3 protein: CASSDSTSEVADTQYF; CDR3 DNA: TGTGCCAGCAGTGACTCGACTAGCGAGGTGGCAGATACGCAGTATTTT
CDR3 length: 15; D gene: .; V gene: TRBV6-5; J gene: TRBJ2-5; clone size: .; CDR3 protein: CASSSLGGIQETQYF; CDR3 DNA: TGTGCCAGCAGTTCCCTGGGAGGCATTCAAGAGACCCAGTACTTC
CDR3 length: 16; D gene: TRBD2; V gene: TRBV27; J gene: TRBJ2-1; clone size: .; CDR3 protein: CASSLSGGGSYNEQFF; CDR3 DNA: TGTGCCAGCAGTTTAAGTGGCGGGGGCTCCTACAATGAGCAGTTCTTC
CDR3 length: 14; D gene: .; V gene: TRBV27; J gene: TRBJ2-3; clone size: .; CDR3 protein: CASSRPGTFDTQYF; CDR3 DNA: TGTGCCAGCAGTCGCCCAGGGACATTTGATACGCAGTATTTT
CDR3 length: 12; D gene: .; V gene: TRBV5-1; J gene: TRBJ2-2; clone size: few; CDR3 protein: CASSFNTGELFF; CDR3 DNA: TGCGCCAGCAGCTTTAACACCGGGGAGCTGTTTTTT
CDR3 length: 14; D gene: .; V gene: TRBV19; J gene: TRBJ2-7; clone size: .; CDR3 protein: CASSIVSGAGEQYF; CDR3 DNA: TGTGCCAGTAGTATAGTGTCTGGGGCCGGCGAGCAGTACTTC
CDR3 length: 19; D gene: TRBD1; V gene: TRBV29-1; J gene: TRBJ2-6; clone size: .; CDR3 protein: CSVDSGPGQGFSGANVLTF; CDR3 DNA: TGCAGCGTTGATTCGGGGCCGGGACAGGGTTTCTCTGGGGCCAACGTCCTGACTTTC
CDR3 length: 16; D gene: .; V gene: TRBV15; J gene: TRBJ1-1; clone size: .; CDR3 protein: CATRHLGTNGNTEAFF; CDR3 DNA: TGTGCCACCAGGCACCTCGGGACGAACGGGAACACTGAAGCTTTCTTT
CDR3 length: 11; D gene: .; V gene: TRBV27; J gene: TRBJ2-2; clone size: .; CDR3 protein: CASKGPGELFF; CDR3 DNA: TGTGCCAGCAAGGGCCCCGGGGAGCTGTTTTTT
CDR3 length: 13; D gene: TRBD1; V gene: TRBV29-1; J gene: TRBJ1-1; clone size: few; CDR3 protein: CSVVQGGNTEAFF; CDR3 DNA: TGCAGCGTAGTGCAGGGGGGGAACACTGAAGCTTTCTTT
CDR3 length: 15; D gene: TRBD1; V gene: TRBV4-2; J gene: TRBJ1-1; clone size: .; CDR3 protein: CASSQDLSGGTEAFF; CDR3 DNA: TGTGCCAGCAGCCAAGATCTTTCAGGGGGCACTGAAGCTTTCTTT
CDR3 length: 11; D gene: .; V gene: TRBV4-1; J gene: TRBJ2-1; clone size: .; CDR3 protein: CASSRNNEQFF; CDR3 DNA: TGCGCCAGCAGCCGGAACAATGAGCAGTTCTTC
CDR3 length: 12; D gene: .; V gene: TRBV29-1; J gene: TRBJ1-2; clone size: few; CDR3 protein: CSVEDRVYGYTF; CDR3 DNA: TGCAGCGTTGAAGATCGGGTCTATGGCTACACCTTC
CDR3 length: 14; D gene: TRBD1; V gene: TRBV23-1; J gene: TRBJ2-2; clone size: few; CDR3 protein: CVVKTGTNSGELFF; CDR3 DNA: TGCGTCGTTAAGACAGGGACCAACAGCGGGGAGCTGTTTTTT
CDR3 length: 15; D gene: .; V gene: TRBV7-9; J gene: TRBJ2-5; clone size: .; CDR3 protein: CASSPVGGREETQYF; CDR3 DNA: TGTGCCAGCAGCCCCGTCGGGGGGCGCGAGGAGACCCAGTACTTC
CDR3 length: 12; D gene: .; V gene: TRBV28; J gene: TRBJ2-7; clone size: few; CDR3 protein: CASSFVGYEQYF; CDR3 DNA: TGTGCCAGCAGTTTTGTCGGGTACGAGCAGTACTTC
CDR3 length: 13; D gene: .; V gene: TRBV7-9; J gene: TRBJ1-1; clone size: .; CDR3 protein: CASSFPHNTEAFF; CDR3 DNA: TGTGCCAGCAGCTTTCCTCATAACACTGAAGCTTTCTTT
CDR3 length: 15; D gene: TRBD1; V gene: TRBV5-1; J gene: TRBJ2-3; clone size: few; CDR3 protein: CASSSGQGSTDTQYF; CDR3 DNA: TGCGCCAGCAGCTCGGGACAGGGGAGCACAGATACGCAGTATTTT
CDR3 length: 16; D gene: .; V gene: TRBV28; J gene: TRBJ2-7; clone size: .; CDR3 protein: CASSPLLLADSYEQYF; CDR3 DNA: TGTGCCAGCAGTCCTCTCTTGCTTGCGGACTCCTACGAGCAGTACTTC
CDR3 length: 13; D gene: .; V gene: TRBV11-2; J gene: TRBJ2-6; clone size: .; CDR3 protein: CASILYGQYVLTF; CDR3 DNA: TGTGCCAGCATCCTATACGGCCAATACGTCCTGACTTTC
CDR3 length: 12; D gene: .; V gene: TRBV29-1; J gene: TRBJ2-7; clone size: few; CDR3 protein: CSVGLAPYEQYF; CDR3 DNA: TGCAGCGTTGGTTTAGCCCCCTACGAGCAGTACTTC